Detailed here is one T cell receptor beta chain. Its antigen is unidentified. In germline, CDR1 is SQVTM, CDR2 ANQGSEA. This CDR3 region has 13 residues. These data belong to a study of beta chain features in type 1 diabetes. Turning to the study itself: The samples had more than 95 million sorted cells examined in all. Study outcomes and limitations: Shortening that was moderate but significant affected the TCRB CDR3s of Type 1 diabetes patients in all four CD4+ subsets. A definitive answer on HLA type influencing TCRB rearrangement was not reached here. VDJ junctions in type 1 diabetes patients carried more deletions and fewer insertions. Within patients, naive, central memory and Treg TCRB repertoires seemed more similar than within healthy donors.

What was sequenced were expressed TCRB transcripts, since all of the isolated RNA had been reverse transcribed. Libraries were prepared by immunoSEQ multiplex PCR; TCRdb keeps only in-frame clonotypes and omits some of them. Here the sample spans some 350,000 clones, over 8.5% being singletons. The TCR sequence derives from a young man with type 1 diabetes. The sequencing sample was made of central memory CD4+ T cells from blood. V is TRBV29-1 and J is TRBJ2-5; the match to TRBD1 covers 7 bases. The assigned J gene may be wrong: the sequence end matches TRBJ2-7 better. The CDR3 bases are TGCAGCGTTACGACAGGGCCATCCTACGAGCAGTACTTC. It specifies CSVTTGPSYEQYF.